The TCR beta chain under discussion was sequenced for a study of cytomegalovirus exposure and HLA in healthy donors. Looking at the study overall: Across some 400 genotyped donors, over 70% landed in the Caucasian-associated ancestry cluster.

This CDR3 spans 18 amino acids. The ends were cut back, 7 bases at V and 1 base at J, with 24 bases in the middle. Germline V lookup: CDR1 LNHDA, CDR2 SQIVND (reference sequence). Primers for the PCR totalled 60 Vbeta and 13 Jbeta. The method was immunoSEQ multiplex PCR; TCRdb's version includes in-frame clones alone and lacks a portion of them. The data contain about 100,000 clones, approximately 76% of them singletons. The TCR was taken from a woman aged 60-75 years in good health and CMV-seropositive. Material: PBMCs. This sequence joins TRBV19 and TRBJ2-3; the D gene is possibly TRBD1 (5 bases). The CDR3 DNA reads TGTGCCAGTACCTTGACAGCCACCCCTTTTCTGCGCACAGATACGCAGTATTTT. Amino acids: CASTLTATPFLRTDTQYF.